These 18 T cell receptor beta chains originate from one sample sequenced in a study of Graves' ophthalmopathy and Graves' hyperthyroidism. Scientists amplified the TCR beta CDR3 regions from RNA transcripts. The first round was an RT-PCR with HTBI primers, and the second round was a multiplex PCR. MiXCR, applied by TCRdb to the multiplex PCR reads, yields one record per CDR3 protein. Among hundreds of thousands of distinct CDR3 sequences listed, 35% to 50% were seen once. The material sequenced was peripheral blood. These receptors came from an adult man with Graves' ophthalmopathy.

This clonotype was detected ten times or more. This chain's CDR3 is CATRGTTLLEQYF. In DNA form, the CDR3 reads TGTGCCACCCGTGGGACAACACTACTGGAGCAGTACTTC. The chain combines TRBV6-6 with TRBJ2-7, with a tentative D call TRBD1 (6 bases). Germline loops: CDR1 MNHNY, CDR2 SVGAGI (reference sequence). V was trimmed by 10 bases and J by 7 bases, leaving 20 bases between them. This CDR3 has 13 amino acids.

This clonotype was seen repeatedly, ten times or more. The CDR3 DNA reads as TGTGCCAGCAGCTCGAGGACGAGTTCCTACGAGCAGTACTTC. Translation: CASSSRTSSYEQYF. V and J are TRBV9 and TRBJ2-7; no clear D gene. This CDR3 region has 14 residues. Germline V gene sequence: CDR1 SGDLS, CDR2 YYNGEE. With 4 bases removed from V and 1 base from J, the gap between germline ends came to 12 bases.

Written as DNA, the CDR3 is TGTGCCAGCAGTTCATCGAGCGGGCCAAGCACAGATACGCAGTATTTT. Encoded protein: CASSSSSGPSTDTQYF. V gene TRBV12-3 or TRBV12-4 combines with J gene TRBJ2-3; the D gene is possibly TRBD2 (6 bases). Trimming cost V 4 bases and J 0 bases, with 14 bases left between them. CDR3 length equals 16 residues.

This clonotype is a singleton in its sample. The CDR3: CASSSLGPGYTF. As DNA, the CDR3 is TGTGCCAGCAGTTCCCTGGGTCCTGGCTACACCTTC. The chain recombines TRBV12-3 or TRBV12-4 with TRBJ1-2; D is undetermined. CDR3 length: 12 residues. Between the trimmed V and J ends, which lost 4 bases and 7 bases, there was a span of 10 bases.

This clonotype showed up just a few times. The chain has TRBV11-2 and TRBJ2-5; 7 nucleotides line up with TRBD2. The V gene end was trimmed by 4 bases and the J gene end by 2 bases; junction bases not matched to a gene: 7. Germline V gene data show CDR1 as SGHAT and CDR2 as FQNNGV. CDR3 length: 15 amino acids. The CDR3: CASSSSVGGQETQYF. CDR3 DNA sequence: TGTGCCAGCAGCTCTTCGGTGGGGGGGCAAGAGACCCAGTACTTC.

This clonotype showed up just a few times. The CDR3 DNA reads as TGTGCCAGCAGTGAATGGGCTAATGAAAAACTGTTTTTT. Its translation is CASSEWANEKLFF. The chain links TRBV2 to TRBJ1-4; D unresolved. The ends were cut back, 2 bases at V and 3 bases at J, with 4 bases in the middle. Germline-derived CDR1 and CDR2 are SNHLY and FYNNEI. The CDR3 has 13 amino acids.

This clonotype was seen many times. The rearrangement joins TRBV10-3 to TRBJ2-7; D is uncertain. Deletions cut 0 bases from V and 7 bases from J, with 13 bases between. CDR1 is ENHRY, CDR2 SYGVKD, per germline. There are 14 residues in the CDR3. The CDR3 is CAISESGPHGEQYF. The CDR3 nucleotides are TGTGCCATCAGTGAGTCTGGCCCCCACGGGGAGCAGTACTTC.

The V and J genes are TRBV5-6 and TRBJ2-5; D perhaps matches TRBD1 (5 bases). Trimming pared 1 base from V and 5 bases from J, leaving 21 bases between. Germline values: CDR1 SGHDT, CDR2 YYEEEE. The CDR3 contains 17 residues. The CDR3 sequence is CASSLNGEAHSGETQYF. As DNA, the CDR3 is TGTGCCAGCAGCTTGAACGGTGAGGCGCATTCAGGGGAGACCCAGTACTTC.

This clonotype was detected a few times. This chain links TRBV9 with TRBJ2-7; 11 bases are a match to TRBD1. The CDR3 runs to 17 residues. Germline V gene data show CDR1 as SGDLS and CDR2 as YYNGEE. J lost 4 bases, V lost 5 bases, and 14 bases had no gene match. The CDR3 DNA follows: TGTGCCAGCAGTGACTTTATTCGGGACAGGGGGGTTTACGAGCAGTACTTC. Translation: CASSDFIRDRGVYEQYF.

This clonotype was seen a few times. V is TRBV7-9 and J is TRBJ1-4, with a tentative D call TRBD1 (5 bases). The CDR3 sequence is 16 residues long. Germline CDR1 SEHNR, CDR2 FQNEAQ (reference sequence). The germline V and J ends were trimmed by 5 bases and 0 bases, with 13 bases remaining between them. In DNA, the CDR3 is TGTGCCAGCAGCAGGGACCTCTCTGCAACTAATGAAAAACTGTTTTTT. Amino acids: CASSRDLSATNEKLFF.

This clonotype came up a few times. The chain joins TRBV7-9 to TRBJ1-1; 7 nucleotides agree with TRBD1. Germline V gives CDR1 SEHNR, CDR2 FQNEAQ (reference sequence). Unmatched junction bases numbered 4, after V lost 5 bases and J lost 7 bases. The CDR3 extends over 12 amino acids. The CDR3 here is CASSLGTDEAFF. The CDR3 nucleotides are TGTGCCAGCAGCCTAGGGACAGATGAAGCTTTCTTT.

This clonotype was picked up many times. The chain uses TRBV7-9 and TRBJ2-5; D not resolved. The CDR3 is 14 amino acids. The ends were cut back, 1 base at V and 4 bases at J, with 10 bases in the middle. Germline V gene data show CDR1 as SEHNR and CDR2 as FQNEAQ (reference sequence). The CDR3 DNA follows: TGTGCCAGCAGCTTAGTCCGTCCCCGAGAGACCCAGTACTTC. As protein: CASSLVRPRETQYF.

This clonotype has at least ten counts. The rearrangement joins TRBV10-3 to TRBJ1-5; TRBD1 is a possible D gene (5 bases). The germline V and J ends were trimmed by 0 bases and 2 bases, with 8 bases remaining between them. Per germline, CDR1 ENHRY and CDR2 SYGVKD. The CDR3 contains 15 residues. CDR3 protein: CAISESGGGNQPQHF. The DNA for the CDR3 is TGTGCCATCAGTGAGTCGGGAGGGGGCAATCAGCCCCAGCATTTT.

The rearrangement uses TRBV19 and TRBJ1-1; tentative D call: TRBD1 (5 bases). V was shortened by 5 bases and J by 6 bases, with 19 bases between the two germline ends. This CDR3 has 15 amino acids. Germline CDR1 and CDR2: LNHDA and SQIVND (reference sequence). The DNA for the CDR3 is TGTGCCAGTAGTCTGGGACGGGAGTGGGCCCCTGAAGCTTTCTTT. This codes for CASSLGREWAPEAFF.

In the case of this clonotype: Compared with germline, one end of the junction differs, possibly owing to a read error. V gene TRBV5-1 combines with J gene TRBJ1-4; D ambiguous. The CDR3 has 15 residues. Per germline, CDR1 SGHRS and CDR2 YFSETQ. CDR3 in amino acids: CASSPDVRPNEKLSF. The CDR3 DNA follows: TGCGCCAGCAGCCCGGATGTGCGGCCTAATGAAAAACTGTCTTTT.

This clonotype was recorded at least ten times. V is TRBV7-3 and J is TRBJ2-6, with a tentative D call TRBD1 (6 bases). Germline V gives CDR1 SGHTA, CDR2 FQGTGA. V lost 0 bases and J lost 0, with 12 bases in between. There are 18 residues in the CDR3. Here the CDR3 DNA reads TGTGCCAGCAGCTTAACGGCCAGGGGCAGCTCTGGGGCCAACGTCCTGACTTTC. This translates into CASSLTARGSSGANVLTF.

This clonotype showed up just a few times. The CDR3 DNA is TGTGCCAGTAGTATTATGAGAGGAACCAGCGGTTCACCCCTCCACTTT. Translated, it gives CASSIMRGTSGSPLHF. The chain combines TRBV19 with TRBJ1-6; D is uncertain. Germline lookup yields CDR1 LNHDA and CDR2 SQIVND (reference sequence). Trimming removed 3 bases at V and 9 bases at J, with 18 bases between. CDR3 size: 16 residues.

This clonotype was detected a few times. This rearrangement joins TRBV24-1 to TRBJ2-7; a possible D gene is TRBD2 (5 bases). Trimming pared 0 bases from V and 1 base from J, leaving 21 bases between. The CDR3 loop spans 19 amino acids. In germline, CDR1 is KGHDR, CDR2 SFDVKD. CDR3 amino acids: CATSDLASSGETTSYEQYF. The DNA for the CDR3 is TGTGCCACCAGTGATTTGGCCTCGAGCGGTGAGACTACTTCCTACGAGCAGTACTTC.